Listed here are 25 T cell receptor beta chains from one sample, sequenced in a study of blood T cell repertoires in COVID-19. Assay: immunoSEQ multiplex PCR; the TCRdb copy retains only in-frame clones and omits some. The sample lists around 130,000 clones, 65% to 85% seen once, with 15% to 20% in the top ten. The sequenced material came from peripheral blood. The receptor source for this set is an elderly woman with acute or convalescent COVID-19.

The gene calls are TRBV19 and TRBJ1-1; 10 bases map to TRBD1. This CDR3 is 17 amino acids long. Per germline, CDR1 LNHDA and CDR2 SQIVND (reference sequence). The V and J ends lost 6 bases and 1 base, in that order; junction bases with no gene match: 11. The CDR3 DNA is TGTGCCAGTAGGAAGACAGGGGGCCTAGCCAAGAACACTGAAGCTTTCTTT. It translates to CASRKTGGLAKNTEAFF.

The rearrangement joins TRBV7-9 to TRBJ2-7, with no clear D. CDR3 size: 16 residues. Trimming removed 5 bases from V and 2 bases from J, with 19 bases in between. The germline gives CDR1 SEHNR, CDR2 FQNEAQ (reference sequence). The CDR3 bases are TGTGCCAGCAGCCCTCTTATCTCGAACAGAGCCTACGAGCAGTACTTC. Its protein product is CASSPLISNRAYEQYF. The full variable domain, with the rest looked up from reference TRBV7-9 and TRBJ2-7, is DTGVSQNPRHKITKRGQNVTFRCDPISEHNRLYWYRQTLGQGPEFLTYFQNEAQLEKSRLLSDRFSAERPKGSFSTLEIQRTEQGDSAMYLCASSPLISNRAYEQYFGPGTRLTVT.

The CDR3 spells CASSPTDATNEKLFF. The CDR3 DNA reads TGTGCCAGCAGCCCGACAGATGCAACTAATGAAAAACTGTTTTTT. V is TRBV5-6 and J is TRBJ1-4, with TRBD1 as a possible D gene (5 bases). Germline V gene lookup returns CDR1 SGHDT and CDR2 YYEEEE. The CDR3 is 15 residues long. V was clipped by 4 bases and J by 0 bases, with 10 bases between them.

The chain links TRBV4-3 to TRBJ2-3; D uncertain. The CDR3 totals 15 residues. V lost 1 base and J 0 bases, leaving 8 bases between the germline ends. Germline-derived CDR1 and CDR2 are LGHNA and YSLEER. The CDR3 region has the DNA TGCGCCAGCAGCCAAGGCGGAGCTAGCACAGATACGCAGTATTTT. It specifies CASSQGGASTDTQYF.

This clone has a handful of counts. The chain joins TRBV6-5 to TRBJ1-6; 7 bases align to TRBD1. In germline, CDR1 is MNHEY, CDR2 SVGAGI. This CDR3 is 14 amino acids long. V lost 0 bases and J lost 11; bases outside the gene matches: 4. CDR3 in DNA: TGTGCCAGCAGTTACTCAGGCAGGGGGGCACCCCTCCACTTT. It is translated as CASSYSGRGAPLHF.

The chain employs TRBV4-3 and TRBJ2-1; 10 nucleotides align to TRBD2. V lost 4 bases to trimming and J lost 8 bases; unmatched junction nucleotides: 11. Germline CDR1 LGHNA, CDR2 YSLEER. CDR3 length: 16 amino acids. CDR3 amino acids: CASSPRGAGGPDEQFF. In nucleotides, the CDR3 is TGCGCCAGCAGCCCACGGGGAGCGGGGGGGCCCGATGAGCAGTTCTTC.

The CDR3 bases are TGTGCCAGCAGCGCTACAGAGAACACTGAAGCTTTCTTT. It is translated as CASSATENTEAFF. V gene TRBV4-2 combines with J gene TRBJ1-1; D call uncertain. Per the germline V gene, CDR1 is LGHNA and CDR2 is YNFKEQ. This CDR3 contains 13 residues. V dropped 5 bases and J dropped 1 base, with 8 bases sitting between them.

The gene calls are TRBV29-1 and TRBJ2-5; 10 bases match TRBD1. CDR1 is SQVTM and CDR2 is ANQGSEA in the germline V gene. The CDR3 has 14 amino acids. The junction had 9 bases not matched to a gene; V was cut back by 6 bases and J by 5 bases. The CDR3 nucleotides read TGCAGCGTCTCAAAGACAGGGGGCGGGGAGACCCAGTACTTC. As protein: CSVSKTGGGETQYF.

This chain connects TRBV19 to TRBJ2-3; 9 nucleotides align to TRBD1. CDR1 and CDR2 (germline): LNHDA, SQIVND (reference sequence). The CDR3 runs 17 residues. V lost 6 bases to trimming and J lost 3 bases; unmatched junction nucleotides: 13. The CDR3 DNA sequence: TGTGCCAGTAGATCCGGCCCCGGACAGGGGAGTACAGATACGCAGTATTTT. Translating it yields CASRSGPGQGSTDTQYF.

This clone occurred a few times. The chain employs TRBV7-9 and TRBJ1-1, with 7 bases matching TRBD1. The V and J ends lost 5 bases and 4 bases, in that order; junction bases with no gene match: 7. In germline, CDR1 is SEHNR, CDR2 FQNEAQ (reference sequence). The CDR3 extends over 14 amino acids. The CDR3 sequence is CASSNIRQGTEAFF. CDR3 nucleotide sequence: TGTGCCAGCAGCAATATAAGACAGGGCACTGAAGCTTTCTTT.

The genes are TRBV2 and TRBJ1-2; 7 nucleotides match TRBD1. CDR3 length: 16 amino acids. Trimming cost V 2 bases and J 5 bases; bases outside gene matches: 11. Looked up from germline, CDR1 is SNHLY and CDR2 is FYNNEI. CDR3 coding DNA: TGTGCCAGCAGTGAATTTGGGTCGGGACAGCTTTATGGCTACACCTTC. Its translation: CASSEFGSGQLYGYTF.

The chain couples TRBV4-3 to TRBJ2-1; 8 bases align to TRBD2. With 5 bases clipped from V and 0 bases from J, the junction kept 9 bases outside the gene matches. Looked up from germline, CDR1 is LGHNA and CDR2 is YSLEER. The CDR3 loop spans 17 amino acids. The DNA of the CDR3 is TGCGCCAGCAGCACCCGTTTAGCGGGAAGCTCCTACAATGAGCAGTTCTTC. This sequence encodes CASSTRLAGSSYNEQFF.

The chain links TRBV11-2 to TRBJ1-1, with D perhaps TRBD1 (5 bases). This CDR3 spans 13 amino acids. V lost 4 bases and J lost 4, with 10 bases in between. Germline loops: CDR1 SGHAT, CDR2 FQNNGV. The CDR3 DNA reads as TGTGCCAGCAGCTCGGACATACCCACTGAAGCTTTCTTT. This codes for CASSSDIPTEAFF.

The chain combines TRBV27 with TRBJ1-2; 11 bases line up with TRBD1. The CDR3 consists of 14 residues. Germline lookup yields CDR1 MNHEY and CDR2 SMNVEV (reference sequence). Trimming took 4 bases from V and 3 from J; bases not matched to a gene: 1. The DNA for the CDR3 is TGTGCCAGCAGTTGGACAGGGGGCCACTATGGCTACACCTTC. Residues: CASSWTGGHYGYTF.

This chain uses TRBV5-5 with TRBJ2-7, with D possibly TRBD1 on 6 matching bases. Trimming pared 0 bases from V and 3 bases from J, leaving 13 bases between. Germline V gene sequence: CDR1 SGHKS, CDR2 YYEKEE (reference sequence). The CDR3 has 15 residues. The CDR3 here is CASSLATGNYYEQYF. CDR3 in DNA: TGTGCCAGCAGCTTGGCCACAGGGAATTACTACGAGCAGTACTTC.

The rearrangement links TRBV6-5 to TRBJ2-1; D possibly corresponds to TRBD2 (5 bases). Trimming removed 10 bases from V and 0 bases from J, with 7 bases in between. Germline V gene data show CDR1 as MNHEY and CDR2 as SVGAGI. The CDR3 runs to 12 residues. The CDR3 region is CAIGVSYNEQFF. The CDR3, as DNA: TGTGCCATCGGGGTCTCCTACAATGAGCAGTTCTTC.

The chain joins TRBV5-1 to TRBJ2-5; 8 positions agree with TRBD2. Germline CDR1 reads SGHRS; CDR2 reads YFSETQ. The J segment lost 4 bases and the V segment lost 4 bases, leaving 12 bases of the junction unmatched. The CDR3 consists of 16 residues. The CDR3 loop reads CASSHYHTSGGETQYF. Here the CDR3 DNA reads TGCGCCAGCAGCCACTACCACACTAGCGGAGGAGAGACCCAGTACTTC.

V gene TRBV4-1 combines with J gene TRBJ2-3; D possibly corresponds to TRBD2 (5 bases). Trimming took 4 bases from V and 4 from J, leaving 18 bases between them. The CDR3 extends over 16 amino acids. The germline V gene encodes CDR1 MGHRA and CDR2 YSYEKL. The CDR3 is CASSLLDSHLADTQYF. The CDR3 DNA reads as TGCGCCAGCAGCCTCCTGGACTCACACCTCGCAGATACGCAGTATTTT.

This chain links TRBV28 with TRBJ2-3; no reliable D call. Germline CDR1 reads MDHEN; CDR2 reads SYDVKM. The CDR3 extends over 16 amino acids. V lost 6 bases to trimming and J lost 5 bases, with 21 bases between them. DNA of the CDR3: TGTGCCAGCAGGACACCTATTGGTCGTCTTGGAGATACGCAGTATTTT. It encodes CASRTPIGRLGDTQYF.

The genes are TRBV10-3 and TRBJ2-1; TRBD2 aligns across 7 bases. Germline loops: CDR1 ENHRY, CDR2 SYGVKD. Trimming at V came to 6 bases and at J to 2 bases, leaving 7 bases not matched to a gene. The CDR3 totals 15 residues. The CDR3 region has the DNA TGTGCCATCAGCATTACTAGCGCCACCTACAATGAGCAGTTCTTC. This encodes CAISITSATYNEQFF.

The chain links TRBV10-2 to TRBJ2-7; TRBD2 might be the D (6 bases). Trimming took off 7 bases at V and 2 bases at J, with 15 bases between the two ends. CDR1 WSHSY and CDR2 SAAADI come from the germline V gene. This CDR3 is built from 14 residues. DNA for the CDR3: TGCGCCAGCACGCCGGGACTTCTTGCCTACGAGCAGTACTTC. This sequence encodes CASTPGLLAYEQYF.

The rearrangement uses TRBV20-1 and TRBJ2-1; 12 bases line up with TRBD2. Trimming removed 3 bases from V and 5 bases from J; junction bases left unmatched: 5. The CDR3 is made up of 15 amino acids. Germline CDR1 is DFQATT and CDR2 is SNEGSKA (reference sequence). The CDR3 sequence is CSASLAGGPNNEQFF. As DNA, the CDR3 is TGCAGTGCTAGTCTAGCGGGAGGGCCCAACAATGAGCAGTTCTTC.

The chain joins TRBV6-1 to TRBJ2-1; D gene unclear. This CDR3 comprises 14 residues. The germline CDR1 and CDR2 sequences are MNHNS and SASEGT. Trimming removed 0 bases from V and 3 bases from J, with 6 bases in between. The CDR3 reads CASSEATVYNEQFF. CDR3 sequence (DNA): TGTGCCAGCAGTGAAGCAACGGTCTACAATGAGCAGTTCTTC.

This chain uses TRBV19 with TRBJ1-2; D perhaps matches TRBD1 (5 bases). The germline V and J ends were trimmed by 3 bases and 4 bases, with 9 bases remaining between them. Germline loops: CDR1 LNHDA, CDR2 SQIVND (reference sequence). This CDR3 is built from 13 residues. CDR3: CASSMGLSYGYTF. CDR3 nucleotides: TGTGCCAGTAGTATGGGACTAAGCTATGGCTACACCTTC.

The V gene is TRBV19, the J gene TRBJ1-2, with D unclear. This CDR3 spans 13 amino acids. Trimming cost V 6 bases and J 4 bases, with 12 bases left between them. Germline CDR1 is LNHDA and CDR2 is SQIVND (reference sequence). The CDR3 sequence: CASRGQVRYGYTF. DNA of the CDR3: TGTGCCAGTAGGGGTCAGGTGCGCTATGGCTACACCTTC.